This record concerns one TCR beta chain sequence. Its antigen is not identified. The method was immunoSEQ multiplex PCR; TCRdb's version includes in-frame clones alone and lacks a portion of them. The table shows more than 50,000 clones, with 82% occurring only once. The data belong to a study of OX40 agonist ivuxolimab in advanced cancers. As for the study in general: Previous treatment with anti-PD-1, anti-PD-L1 or anti-CTLA-4 therapy was allowed; about 37% had received some.

The study's findings and limits: Normalized T-cell clonal expansion was also low in some nonresponders.

The source material was CD4+ or CD8+ T cells sorted from blood, sampled in a trial of the OX40 agonist ivuxolimab. The sequence came from an adult with an advanced solid tumor such as melanoma, head and neck, liver or kidney cancer.

The DNA of the CDR3 is TGTGCCAGCAGCAGGACAGCTCTCTATGGCTACACCTTC. Protein product: CASSRTALYGYTF. V is TRBV6-5 and J is TRBJ1-2; a weak D match, TRBD1 (6 bases). The ends were cut back, 6 bases at V and 4 bases at J, with 12 bases in the middle. CDR1 and CDR2 from the germline V gene are MNHEY and SVGAGI. This CDR3 contains 13 residues.